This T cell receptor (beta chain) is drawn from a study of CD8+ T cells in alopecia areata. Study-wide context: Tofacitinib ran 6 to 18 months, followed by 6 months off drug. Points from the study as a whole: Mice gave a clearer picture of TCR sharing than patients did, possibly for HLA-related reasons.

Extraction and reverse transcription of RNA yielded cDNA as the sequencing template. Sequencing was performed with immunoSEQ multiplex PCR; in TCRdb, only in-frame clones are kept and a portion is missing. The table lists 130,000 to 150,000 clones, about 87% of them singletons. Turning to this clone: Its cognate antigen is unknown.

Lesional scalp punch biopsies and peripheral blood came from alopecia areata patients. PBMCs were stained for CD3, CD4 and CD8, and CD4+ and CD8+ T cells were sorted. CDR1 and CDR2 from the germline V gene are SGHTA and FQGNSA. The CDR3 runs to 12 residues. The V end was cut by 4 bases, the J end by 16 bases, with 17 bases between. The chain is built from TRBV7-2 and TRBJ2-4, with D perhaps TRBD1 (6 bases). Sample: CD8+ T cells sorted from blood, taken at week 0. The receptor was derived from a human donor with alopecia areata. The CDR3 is CASSSPGDNVYF. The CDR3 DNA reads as TGTGCCAGCAGCTCCCCCGGGGACAATGTTTACTTC. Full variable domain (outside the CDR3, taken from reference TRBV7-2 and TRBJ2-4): GAGVSQSPSNKVTEKGKDVELRCDPISGHTALYWYRQSLGQGLEFLIYFQGNSAPDKSGLPSDRFSAERTGGSVSTLTIQRTQQEDSAVYLCASSSPGDNVYFGAGTRLSVL.